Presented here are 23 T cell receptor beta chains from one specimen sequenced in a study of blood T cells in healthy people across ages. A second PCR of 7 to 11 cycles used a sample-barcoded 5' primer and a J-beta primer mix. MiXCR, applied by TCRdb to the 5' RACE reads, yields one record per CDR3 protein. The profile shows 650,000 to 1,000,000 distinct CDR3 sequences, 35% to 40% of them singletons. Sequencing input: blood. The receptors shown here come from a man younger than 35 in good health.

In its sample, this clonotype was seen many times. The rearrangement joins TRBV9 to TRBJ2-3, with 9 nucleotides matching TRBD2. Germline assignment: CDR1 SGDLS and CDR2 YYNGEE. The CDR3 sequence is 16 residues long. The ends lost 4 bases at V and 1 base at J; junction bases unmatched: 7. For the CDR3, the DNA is TGTGCCAGCAGCATTAAAATAGCGGGGGGCACAGATACGCAGTATTTT. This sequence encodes CASSIKIAGGTDTQYF.

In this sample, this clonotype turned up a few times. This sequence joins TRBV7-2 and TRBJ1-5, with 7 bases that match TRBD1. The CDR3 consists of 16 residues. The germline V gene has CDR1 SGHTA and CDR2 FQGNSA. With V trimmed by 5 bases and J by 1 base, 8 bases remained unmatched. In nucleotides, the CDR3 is TGTGCCAGCAGCACGACAGGGTCGGGGAGCAATCAGCCCCAGCATTTT. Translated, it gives CASSTTGSGSNQPQHF.

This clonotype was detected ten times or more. In DNA, the CDR3 is TGTGCCAGCAGCTTAAGAGGACGGGGCACAGATACGCAGTATTTT. The encoded protein is CASSLRGRGTDTQYF. The chain joins TRBV7-8 to TRBJ2-3; no clear D gene. Germline values: CDR1 SGHVS, CDR2 FQNEAQ. Trimming shortened V by 2 bases and J by 1 base, and 10 bases separated the two germline ends. The CDR3 runs to 15 residues.

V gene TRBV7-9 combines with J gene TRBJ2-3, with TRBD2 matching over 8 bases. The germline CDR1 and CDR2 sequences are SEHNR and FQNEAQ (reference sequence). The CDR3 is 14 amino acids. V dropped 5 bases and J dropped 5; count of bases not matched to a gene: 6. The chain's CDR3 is CASSREGQEDTQYF. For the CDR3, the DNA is TGTGCCAGCAGCCGGGAGGGCCAGGAAGATACGCAGTATTTT.

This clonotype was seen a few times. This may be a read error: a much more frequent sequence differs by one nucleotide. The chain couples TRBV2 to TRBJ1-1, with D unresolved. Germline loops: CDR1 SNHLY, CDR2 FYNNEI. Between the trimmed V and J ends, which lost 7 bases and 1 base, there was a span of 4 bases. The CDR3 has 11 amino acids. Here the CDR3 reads CASMENTEAFF. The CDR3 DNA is TGTGCCAGCATGGAGAACACTGAAGCTTTCTTT.

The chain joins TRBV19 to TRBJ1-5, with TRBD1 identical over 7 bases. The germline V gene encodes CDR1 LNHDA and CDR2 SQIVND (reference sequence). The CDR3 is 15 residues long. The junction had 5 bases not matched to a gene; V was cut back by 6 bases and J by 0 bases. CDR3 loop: CASSLRDSSNQPQHF. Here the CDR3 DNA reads TGTGCCAGTAGCCTCCGGGACAGTAGCAATCAGCCCCAGCATTTT.

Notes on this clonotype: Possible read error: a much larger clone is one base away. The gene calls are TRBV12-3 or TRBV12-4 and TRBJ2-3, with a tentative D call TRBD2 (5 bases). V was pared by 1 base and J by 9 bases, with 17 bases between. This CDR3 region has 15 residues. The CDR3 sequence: CASSLGRFVGETQYF. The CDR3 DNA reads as TGTGCCAGCAGTTTAGGCAGGTTTGTGGGAGAGACGCAGTATTTT.

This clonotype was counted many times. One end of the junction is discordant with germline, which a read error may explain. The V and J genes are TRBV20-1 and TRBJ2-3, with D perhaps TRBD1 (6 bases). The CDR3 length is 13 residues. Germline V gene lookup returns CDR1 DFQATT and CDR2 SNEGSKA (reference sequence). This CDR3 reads CRATTGQTDTQYF. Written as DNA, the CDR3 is TGCAGGGCTACAACCGGACAGACAGATACGCAGTATTTT.

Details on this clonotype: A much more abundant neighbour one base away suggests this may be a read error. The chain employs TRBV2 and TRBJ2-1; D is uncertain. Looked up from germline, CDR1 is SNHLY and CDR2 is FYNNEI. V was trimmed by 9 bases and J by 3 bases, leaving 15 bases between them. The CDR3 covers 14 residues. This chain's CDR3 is CARQDEVRYNEQFF. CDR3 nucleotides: TGTGCCAGGCAAGACGAGGTTCGCTACAATGAGCAGTTCTTC.

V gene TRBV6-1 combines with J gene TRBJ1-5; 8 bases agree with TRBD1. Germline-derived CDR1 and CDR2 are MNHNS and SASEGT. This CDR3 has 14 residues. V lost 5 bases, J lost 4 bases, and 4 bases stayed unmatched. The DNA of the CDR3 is TGTGCCAGCAGTCAGGACAGGGAAAATCAGCCCCAGCATTTT. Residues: CASSQDRENQPQHF.

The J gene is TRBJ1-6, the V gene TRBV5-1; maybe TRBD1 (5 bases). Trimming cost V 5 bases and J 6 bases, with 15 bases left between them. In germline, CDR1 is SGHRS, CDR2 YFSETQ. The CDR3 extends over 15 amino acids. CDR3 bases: TGCGCCAGCAGTCTTAGCGGGGGAAGTAATTCACCCCTCCACTTT. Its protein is CASSLSGGSNSPLHF.

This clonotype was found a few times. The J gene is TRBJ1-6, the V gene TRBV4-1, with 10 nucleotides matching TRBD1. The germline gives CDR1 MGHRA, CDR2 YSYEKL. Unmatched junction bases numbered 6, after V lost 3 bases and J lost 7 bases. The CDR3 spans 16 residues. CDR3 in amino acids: CASSHEPGQGNSPLHF. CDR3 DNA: TGCGCCAGCAGCCATGAACCGGGACAGGGGAATTCACCCCTCCACTTT.

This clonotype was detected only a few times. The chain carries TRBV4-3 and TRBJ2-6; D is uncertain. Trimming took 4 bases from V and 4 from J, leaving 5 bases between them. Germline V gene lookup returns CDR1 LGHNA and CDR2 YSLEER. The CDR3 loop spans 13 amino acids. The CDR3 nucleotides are TGCGCCAGCAGCCCTAACGGGGCCAACGTCCTGACTTTC. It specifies CASSPNGANVLTF.

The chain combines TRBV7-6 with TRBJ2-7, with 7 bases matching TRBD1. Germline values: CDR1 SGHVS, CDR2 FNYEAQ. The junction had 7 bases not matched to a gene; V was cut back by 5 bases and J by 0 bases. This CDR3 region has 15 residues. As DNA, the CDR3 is TGTGCCAGCAGCCACGAGGCAGGGGGCTCCTACGAGCAGTACTTC. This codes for CASSHEAGGSYEQYF.

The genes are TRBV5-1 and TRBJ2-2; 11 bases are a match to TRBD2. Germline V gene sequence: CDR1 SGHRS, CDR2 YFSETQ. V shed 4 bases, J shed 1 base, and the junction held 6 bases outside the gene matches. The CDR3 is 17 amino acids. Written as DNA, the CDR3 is TGCGCCAGCAGCCCGAGCCTAGCGGGAGGGAACACCGGGGAGCTGTTTTTT. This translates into CASSPSLAGGNTGELFF.

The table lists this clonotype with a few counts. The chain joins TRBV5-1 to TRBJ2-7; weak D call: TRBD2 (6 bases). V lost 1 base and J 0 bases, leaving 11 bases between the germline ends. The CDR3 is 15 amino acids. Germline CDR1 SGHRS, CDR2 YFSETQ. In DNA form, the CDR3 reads TGCGCCAGCAGCTTGTGGACCGGGAGCTCCTACGAGCAGTACTTC. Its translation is CASSLWTGSSYEQYF.

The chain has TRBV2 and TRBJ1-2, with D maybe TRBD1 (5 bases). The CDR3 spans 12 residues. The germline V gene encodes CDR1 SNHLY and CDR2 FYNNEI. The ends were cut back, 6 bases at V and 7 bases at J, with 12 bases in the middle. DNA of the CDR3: TGTGCCAGCAGCAGGGAGAGCAGTGGCTACACCTTC. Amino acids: CASSRESSGYTF.

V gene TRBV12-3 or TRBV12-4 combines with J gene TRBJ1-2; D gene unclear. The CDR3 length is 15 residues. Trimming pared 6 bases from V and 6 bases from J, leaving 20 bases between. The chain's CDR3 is CASSSGAGRRDGYTF. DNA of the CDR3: TGTGCCAGCAGCTCCGGCGCAGGCCGGCGGGATGGCTACACCTTC.

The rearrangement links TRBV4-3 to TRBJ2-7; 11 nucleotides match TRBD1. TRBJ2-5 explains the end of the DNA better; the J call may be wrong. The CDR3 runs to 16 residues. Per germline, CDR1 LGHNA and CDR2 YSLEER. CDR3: CASSHLRTGGFETQYF. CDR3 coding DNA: TGCGCCAGCAGCCATCTTCGGACAGGGGGCTTTGAGACCCAGTACTTC.

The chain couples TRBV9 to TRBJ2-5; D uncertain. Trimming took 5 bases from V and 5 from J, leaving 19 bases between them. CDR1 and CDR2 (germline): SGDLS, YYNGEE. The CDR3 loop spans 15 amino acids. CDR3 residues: CASSHSDVRSETQYF. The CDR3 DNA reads TGTGCCAGCAGTCATTCGGACGTGAGATCGGAGACCCAGTACTTC.

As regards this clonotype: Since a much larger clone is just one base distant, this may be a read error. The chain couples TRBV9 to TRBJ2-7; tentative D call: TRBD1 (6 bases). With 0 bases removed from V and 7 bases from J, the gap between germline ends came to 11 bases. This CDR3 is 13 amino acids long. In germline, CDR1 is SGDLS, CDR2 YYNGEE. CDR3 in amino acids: CASSVEGDNEQYF. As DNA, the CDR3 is TGTGCCAGCAGCGTAGAGGGGGACAATGAGCAGTACTTC. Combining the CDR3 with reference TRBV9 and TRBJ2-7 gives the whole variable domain DSGVTQTPKHLITATGQRVTLRCSPRSGDLSVYWYQQSLDQGLQFLIQYYNGEERAKGNILERFSAQQFPDLHSELNLSSLELGDSALYFCASSVEGDNEQYFGPGTRLTVT.

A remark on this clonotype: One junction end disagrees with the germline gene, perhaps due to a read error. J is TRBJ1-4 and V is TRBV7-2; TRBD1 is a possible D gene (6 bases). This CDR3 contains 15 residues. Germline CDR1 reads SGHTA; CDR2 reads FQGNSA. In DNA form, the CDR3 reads TGTGCCAGCAGCGTAGCCGTGGCAGGGGTTGAAAAACTGTTTTTT. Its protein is CASSVAVAGVEKLFF.

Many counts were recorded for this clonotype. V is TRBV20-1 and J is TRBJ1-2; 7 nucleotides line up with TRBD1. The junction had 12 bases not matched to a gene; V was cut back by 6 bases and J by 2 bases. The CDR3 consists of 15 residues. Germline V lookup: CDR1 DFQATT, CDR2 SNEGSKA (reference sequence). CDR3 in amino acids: CSAEKGAQDNYGYTF. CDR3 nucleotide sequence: TGCAGTGCCGAGAAGGGGGCACAAGACAACTATGGCTACACCTTC.